This TCR beta chain is from a study of blood T cell repertoires in COVID-19. Study in general: The study drew acute and convalescent COVID-19 samples from the United States, Italy and Spain.

As processed by the authors: Reference gene primer amplification gave nucleated cell count estimates. The data were produced by immunoSEQ multiplex PCR, yet TCRdb's version contains in-frame clones alone and is incomplete. D and trimming come from the DNA, and the V and J calls and clone size come from that table. This repertoire shows around 180,000 clones, about three quarters found once; its top ten account for roughly 12%. Seattle enrolled patients during active infection and tracked them longitudinally. Trimming took off 5 bases at V and 6 bases at J, with 16 bases between the two ends. Germline assignment: CDR1 SGHNT and CDR2 YENEEA. The CDR3 sequence is 14 residues long.

V is TRBV11-3 and J is TRBJ2-5; tentative D call: TRBD2 (6 bases). The sample comprised peripheral blood. The source of this sequence is an elderly woman with COVID-19, enrolled during active disease. The CDR3: CASSAGLPQQTQYF. As DNA, the CDR3 is TGTGCCAGCAGCGCGGGACTCCCGCAGCAGACCCAGTACTTC.